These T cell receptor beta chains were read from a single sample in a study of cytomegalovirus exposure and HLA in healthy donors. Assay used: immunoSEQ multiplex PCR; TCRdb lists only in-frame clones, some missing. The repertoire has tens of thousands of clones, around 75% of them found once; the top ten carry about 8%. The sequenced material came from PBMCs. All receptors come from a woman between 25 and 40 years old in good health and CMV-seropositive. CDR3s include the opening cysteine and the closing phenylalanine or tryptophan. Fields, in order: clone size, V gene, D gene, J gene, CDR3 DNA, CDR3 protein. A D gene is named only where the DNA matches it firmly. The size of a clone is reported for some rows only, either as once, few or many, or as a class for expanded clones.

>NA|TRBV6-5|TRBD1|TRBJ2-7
TGTGCCAGCAGCCGTGACAGGGGTGCGGGGGAGCAGTACTTC
CASSRDRGAGEQYF
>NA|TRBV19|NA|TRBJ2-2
TGTGCCAGTAACGGGGTCGGTACCGGGGAGCTGTTTTTT
CASNGVGTGELFF
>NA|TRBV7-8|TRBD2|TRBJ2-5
TGTGCCAGCAGTCCCGCTAGCGGGATTCAAGAGACCCAGTACTTC
CASSPASGIQETQYF
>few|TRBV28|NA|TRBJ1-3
TGTGCCAGCAGTTTAACAGGAGAGGCTGGAAACACCATATATTTT
CASSLTGEAGNTIYF
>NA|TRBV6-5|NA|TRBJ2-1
TGTGCCAGCAGAACGGGAGTCAGTTCCTACAATGAGCAGTTCTTC
CASRTGVSSYNEQFF
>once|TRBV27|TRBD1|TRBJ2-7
TGTGCCAGCAGTTTATATGGGGACAGGGGGCGTGACGAGCAGTACTTC
CASSLYGDRGRDEQYF
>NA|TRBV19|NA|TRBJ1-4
TGTGCCAGTAGTATAGGGGCAGGGCCAACTAATGAAAAACTGTTTTTT
CASSIGAGPTNEKLFF
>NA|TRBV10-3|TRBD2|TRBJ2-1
TGTGCCATCAGCCATGGGACTAGCGGAGGGCCCTACAATGAGCAGTTCTTC
CAISHGTSGGPYNEQFF
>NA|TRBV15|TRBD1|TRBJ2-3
TGTGCCACCAGCCTAGAGGGGGCTAGCACAGATACGCAGTATTTT
CATSLEGASTDTQYF
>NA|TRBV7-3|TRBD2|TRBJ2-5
TGTGCCAGCAGCTTAAGGCCTAGCGGGAGGGTATCACAGACCCAGTACTTC
CASSLRPSGRVSQTQYF
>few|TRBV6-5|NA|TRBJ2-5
TGTGCCAGCAACGGGATGGGAGAGACCCAGTACTTC
CASNGMGETQYF
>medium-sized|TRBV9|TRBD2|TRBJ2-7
TGTGCCAGCAGCGTAGCTACTAGCGGGAGGATCTACGAGCAGTACTTC
CASSVATSGRIYEQYF
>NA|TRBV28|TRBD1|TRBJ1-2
TGTGCCAGCAGTCCGACAGGGAATTACACCTTC
CASSPTGNYTF
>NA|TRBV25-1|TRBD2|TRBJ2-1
TGTGCCAGCAGTGAAAGCGGGAGGAGGGATGAGCAGTTCTTC
CASSESGRRDEQFF
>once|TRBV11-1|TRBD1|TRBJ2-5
TGTGCCAGCAGCCCGGACAGGGCAGAGACCCAGTACTTC
CASSPDRAETQYF